This T cell receptor beta chain derives from a study of shared clonotypes between healthy human individuals (dated by TCRdb to the early 2020s). About the investigation overall: The cohort included a few men and a couple of women between 18 and 49 years of age. For each donor, CD4 naive and CD4 memory were each given three plates, CD8 naive was given two plates, and CD8 memory was given one plate. Blood TCR repertoires of roughly five healthy adults were deeply sequenced to estimate repertoire size and the extent of clonotype sharing between individuals. To increase sequencing depth and limit assay-specific biases, TCR repertoire library preparation and sequencing were carried out by different laboratories using diverse techniques. Between about 0.8 and 9 billion PBMCs per donor were obtained by leukapheresis.

CD8 naive samples consisted of CD45RO-negative cells that were positively selected for CCR7, yielding a CD45RA+CCR7+ population without TemRA cells. The donors were healthy, HIV-negative adults with no recently reported acute infections or vaccinations. Only Caucasian adults living in Nashville, Tennessee, USA were represented among the donors. After blood collection by leukapheresis, PBMCs were isolated using Ficoll-Histopaque density gradient centrifugation and then cryopreserved in the vapor phase of liquid nitrogen. Purity and quantity of every magnetically sorted T cell population were checked by analytical flow cytometry. Genomic DNA was isolated from every sorted fraction and measured by UV absorbance on a Nanodrop 2000c. What the authors observed across the whole study: Sampling was limited to blood, and TCR repertoires in tissue likely differ from TCR repertoires in blood. Naive subsets generally had larger estimated clonotype richness than memory subsets. Compared with non-shared clonotypes, the clonotypes found in all four sorted-subset donors had higher generation probabilities. Even with the large sequencing depth, rarefaction of the sorted-subset datasets indicated that sequencing was incomplete. Because the study included a small number of donors, the genetic and exposure-history diversity represented was limited. Pairwise subsampling led to the expectation that sequencing depth would affect the degree of clonotype sharing among donors. When a handful of donors were compared, the shared fraction of clonotypes was about 5.4% for naive CD4, roughly 3.4% for naive CD8, about 2.4% for memory CD4, and 0.35% to 0.4% for memory CD8.

Only one count was recorded for this clone. Its specific antigen is unknown. No qualities accompany the bases; no much larger clone lies one base away. Using the deep immunoSEQ assay, TCR CDR3 regions were amplified from genomic DNA by multiplex PCR. Extracted genomic DNA from each cell subset was spread evenly across all wells of several immunoSEQ 96-well plates, with each plate serving as a replicate. Each replicate PCR for sorted subsets received around 200 ng genomic DNA, equal to about 30,000 T cell genomes. Purified libraries were measured with a Qubit 3.0 fluorometer, size-checked on a Bioanalyzer 2100, and measured again with the KAPA Library Quantification kit. Each immunoSEQ 96-well plate was sequenced on its own single-read 150-cycle Illumina NextSeq 550 flow cell. As for the original processing: Because only junctional sequences without quality scores were contained in the immunoSEQ output, filtering matching that applied to full-length reads could not be performed. Sequences were annotated with PyIR, a Python wrapper for IgBLAST v1.9, and V/J genes and CDR3 were assigned using IMGT germline references. Reads were filtered out if the reads had weak V/J assignments (E-value above 1e-6), no CDR3, stop codons, out-of-frame junctions, or ambiguous translated residues. A V3J clonotype was defined by an identical inferred V gene, J gene, and CDR3 amino acid sequence. Percentage overlap between repertoires was computed as shared unique clonotypes divided by the size of the smaller repertoire. Three approaches were used to assess repertoire richness: RTK rarefaction, the Chao1 estimator, and Recon v2.1 estimates of unobserved clonotypes. Generation probabilities for all TCRbeta clonotypes obtained by the gDNA method from a handful of donors were computed using OLGA. TCRdb provides this immuneACCESS table in a form limited to in-frame rearrangements. Some clones are lacking; in checked studies, under half of them reflect an unresolved V gene, and why the rest are absent is not known. That table is the source of V, J and clone size, and D and trimming were worked out from the DNA. For this sample the table gives about 610,000 clones, of which approximately 96% were detected only once. 0.095% to 0.13% of the sample goes to the ten largest clones.

The sequenced sample was naive CD8+ T cells sorted from blood. The sample's cell subset or site label is to be understood as: CD45RA+CCR7+. This receptor was obtained from a woman aged 25 to 39 in good health.

The CDR3 region has the sequence CASSPIDRIYEQYF. The nucleotide sequence reads TGTGCCAGCAGCCCGATTGACAGGATTTACGAGCAGTACTTC. The sequence is built from TRBV4-2 and TRBJ2-7; perhaps TRBD1 is the D gene, with 6 bases matching. Its CDR3 holds 14 amino acids, cysteine through phenylalanine. Of all the DNA, just the CDR3 is kept, 42 bases in frame from base 1. The germline V gene sets CDR1 to LGHNA and CDR2 to YNFKEQ. V loses 4 bases of germline sequence and J loses 4 bases, and the interval between the two ends is 14 bases.